This TCR beta chain derives from a study of T cell responses to AZD1222 COVID-19 vaccine. Trimming shortened V by 2 bases and J by 4 bases, and 5 bases separated the two germline ends. The CDR3 sequence is 11 residues long. Germline-derived CDR1 and CDR2 are GTSNPN and SVGIG (reference sequence). Assay used: immunoSEQ multiplex PCR; TCRdb lists only in-frame clones, some missing. The table has about 120,000 clones, roughly 86% seen once; the top ten hold about 3%. The sample here was peripheral blood, taken 28 days after the second AZD1222 dose. The rearrangement uses TRBV30 and TRBJ1-2; D remains unclear. The receptor was derived from an adult who received the AZD1222 COVID-19 vaccine. The CDR3 region has the DNA TGTGCCTGGAGTATGAGCTATGGCTACACCTTC. This codes for CAWSMSYGYTF.